This is a list of T cell receptor beta chains from one sample in a study of beta chain features in type 1 diabetes. Assay: immunoSEQ multiplex PCR; the TCRdb copy retains only in-frame clones and omits some. The sample includes around 340,000 clones, 8% of them seen just once. Material for sequencing was central memory CD4+ T cells from blood. The source of these receptors is a woman younger than 35 in good health. Each CDR3 is given with its conserved first and last residue. D genes are given only for firm matches. Clone size, where shown, is once, few, many, or a class for clones that have expanded.

v_gene	d_gene	abundance	j_gene	CDR3aa	CDR3nt
TRBV9	NA	few	TRBJ2-3	CASSVVSADTQYF	TGTGCCAGCAGCGTAGTCTCCGCAGATACGCAGTATTTT
TRBV6-1	TRBD1	few	TRBJ2-5	CASSVDRQETQYF	TGTGCCAGCAGTGTGGACAGGCAAGAGACCCAGTACTTC
TRBV11-3	TRBD1	few	TRBJ2-3	CASSFAGQAHTQYF	TGTGCCAGCAGCTTCGCCGGACAGGCGCATACGCAGTATTTT
TRBV29-1	NA	NA	TRBJ2-5	CSVVTGGETQYF	TGCAGCGTTGTGACCGGAGGAGAGACCCAGTACTTC
TRBV9	TRBD2	few	TRBJ2-3	CASSEGGFSTDTQYF	TGTGCCAGCAGCGAGGGAGGGTTTAGCACAGATACGCAGTATTTT
TRBV5-1	TRBD2	NA	TRBJ2-2	CASSRGRLGTGELFF	TGCGCCAGCAGCCGCGGGAGACTGGGCACCGGGGAGCTGTTTTTT
TRBV7-2	NA	NA	TRBJ2-1	CASSFGGHNEQFF	TGTGCCAGCAGCTTCGGAGGGCACAATGAGCAGTTCTTC
TRBV6-5	NA	NA	TRBJ1-5	CASTWEGNQPQHF	TGTGCCAGCACCTGGGAAGGCAATCAGCCCCAGCATTTT
TRBV18	NA	few	TRBJ2-2	CASSPLGQTDTGELFF	TGTGCCAGCTCACCTTTAGGTCAGACTGACACCGGGGAGCTGTTTTTT
TRBV5-1	NA	NA	TRBJ2-4	CASSLVTENIQYF	TGCGCCAGCAGCTTGGTAACAGAAAACATTCAGTACTTC
TRBV29-1	TRBD1	NA	TRBJ2-5	CSATGVARETQYF	TGCAGTGCGACAGGGGTCGCGAGGGAGACCCAGTACTTC
TRBV9	NA	NA	TRBJ2-1	CASSVEQVSEQFF	TGTGCCAGCAGCGTAGAACAGGTTAGTGAGCAGTTCTTC
TRBV20-1	NA	NA	TRBJ2-7	CSASPGYEQYF	TGCAGTGCTAGTCCGGGCTACGAGCAGTACTTC
TRBV6-5	NA	few	TRBJ1-1	CASSYSSNTEAFF	TGTGCCAGCAGTTACTCGTCGAACACTGAAGCTTTCTTT
TRBV7-2	NA	few	TRBJ2-2	CASSLVGSGELFF	TGTGCCAGCAGCTTAGTAGGGTCCGGGGAGCTGTTTTTT
TRBV7-2	NA	NA	TRBJ2-4	CASSLGRAREYF	TGTGCCAGCAGCTTAGGACGGGCTAGGGAGTACTTC
TRBV10-3	NA	few	TRBJ2-7	CAISTGTIGEQYF	TGTGCCATCAGTACAGGGACTATAGGCGAGCAGTACTTC
TRBV5-8	TRBD2	few	TRBJ2-5	CASRPFSGYQETQYF	TGTGCCAGCAGACCCTTTAGCGGGTACCAAGAGACCCAGTACTTC
TRBV18	NA	NA	TRBJ1-2	CASSPPARVSGYTF	TGTGCCAGCTCACCACCGGCCAGGGTTTCCGGCTACACCTTC
TRBV28	NA	NA	TRBJ2-7	CASSQKIQRQRGQYF	TGTGCCAGCAGTCAAAAAATCCAACGTCAAAGAGGGCAGTACTTC
TRBV2	NA	few	TRBJ1-5	CATSGRGNQPQHF	TGTGCCACCTCGGGTAGGGGCAATCAGCCCCAGCATTTT
TRBV2	NA	few	TRBJ2-1	CASFRGQSPNNEQFF	TGTGCCAGCTTTCGAGGGCAATCACCCAACAATGAGCAGTTCTTC
TRBV5-6	TRBD2	few	TRBJ2-1	CASSLRTSGNNEQFF	TGTGCCAGCAGCTTGAGGACTAGCGGGAACAATGAGCAGTTCTTC
TRBV7-2	NA	NA	TRBJ2-2	CASSLEAAKAGELFF	TGTGCCAGCAGCTTAGAAGCCGCAAAGGCCGGGGAGCTGTTTTTT
TRBV10-3	NA	many	TRBJ1-1	CAISEGYTEAFF	TGTGCCATCAGCGAGGGATACACTGAAGCTTTCTTT
TRBV11-2	NA	NA	TRBJ2-7	CASSLTETGPYEQYF	TGTGCCAGCAGCTTGACAGAGACAGGACCCTACGAGCAGTACTTC
TRBV13	NA	NA	TRBJ2-3	CASSLRYTDTQYF	TGTGCCAGCAGCTTAAGATATACTGATACGCAGTATTTT
TRBV29-1	NA	NA	TRBJ2-7	CSVLTSSYEQYF	TGCAGCGTACTGACCTCGTCCTACGAGCAGTACTTC
TRBV9	TRBD2	NA	TRBJ2-1	CASSVDLLAGAHEQFF	TGTGCCAGCAGCGTAGATCTCCTAGCGGGAGCCCACGAGCAGTTCTTC
TRBV9	NA	NA	TRBJ1-5	CASSVDSYQPQHF	TGTGCCAGCAGCGTAGACAGCTATCAGCCCCAGCATTTT
TRBV7-2	NA	few	TRBJ2-5	CASSLQGLGEQYF	TGTGCCAGCAGCTTACAGGGTTTGGGGGAGCAGTACTTC
TRBV2	TRBD2	NA	TRBJ2-1	CASSEAGSGRGNEQFF	TGTGCCAGCAGTGAAGCCGGCAGCGGGAGGGGCAATGAGCAGTTCTTC
TRBV5-1	TRBD2	few	TRBJ2-5	CASSPQLAGAGETQYF	TGCGCCAGCAGCCCTCAACTAGCGGGAGCCGGAGAGACCCAGTACTTC